The entry below describes one T cell receptor (beta chain). Its target is unknown. These data are taken from a study of T cells in localized non-small cell lung cancer. Whole-study findings and limits: A median approximately 61 of the top 100 tumor clones appeared in adjacent lung. Uninvolved adjacent lung showed the highest T cell clonality, exceeding tumor. Greater T cell density in blood accompanied longer overall survival. Because only a single region of the tumor was sequenced, heterogeneity remains possible.

The germline V and J ends were trimmed by 2 bases and 5 bases, with 12 bases remaining between them. The CDR3 has 14 residues. Germline CDR1 WSHSY, CDR2 SAAADI. Here immunoSEQ multiplex PCR was the method, and the copy in TCRdb shows in-frame clones only, minus some. The sample holds 32,000 or so clones, roughly 90% seen once. The starting material was peripheral blood, obtained before any cancer treatment. The sequence was collected from a man aged 40 to 70 with stage I lung adenocarcinoma. V usage is TRBV10-2 and J usage is TRBJ2-5; D gene unclear. CDR3: CASSEMRYQETQYF. The CDR3, as DNA: TGCGCCAGCAGTGAGATGAGGTATCAGGAGACCCAGTACTTC.